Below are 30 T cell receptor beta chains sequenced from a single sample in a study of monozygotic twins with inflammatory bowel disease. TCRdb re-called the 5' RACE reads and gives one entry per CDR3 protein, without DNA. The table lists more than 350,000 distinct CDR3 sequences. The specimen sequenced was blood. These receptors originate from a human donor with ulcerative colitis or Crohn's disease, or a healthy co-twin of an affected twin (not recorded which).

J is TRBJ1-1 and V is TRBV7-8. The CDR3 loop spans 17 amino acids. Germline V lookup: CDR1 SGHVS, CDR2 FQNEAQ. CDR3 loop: CASILSVGYTQNTEAFF.

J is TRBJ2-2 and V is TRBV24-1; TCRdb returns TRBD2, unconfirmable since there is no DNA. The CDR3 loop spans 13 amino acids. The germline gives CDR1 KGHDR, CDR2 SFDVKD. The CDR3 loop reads CATSIGGAGELFF.

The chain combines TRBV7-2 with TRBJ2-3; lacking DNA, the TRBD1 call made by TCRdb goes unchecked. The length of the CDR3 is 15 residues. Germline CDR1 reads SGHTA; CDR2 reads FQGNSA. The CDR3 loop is CASSLVGQTTDTQYF.

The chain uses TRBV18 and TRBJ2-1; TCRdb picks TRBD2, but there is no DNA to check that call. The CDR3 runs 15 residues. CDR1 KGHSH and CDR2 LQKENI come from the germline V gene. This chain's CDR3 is CASSQSVTSGNEQFF.

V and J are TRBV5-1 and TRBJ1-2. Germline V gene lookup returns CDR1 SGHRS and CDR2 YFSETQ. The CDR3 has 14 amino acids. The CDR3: CASSLEGRSYGYTF. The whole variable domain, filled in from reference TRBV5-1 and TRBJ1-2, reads KAGVTQTPRYLIKTRGQQVTLSCSPISGHRSVSWYQQTPGQGLQFLFEYFSETQRNKGNFPGRFSGRQFSNSRSEMNVSTLELGDSALYLCASSLEGRSYGYTFGSGTRLTVV.

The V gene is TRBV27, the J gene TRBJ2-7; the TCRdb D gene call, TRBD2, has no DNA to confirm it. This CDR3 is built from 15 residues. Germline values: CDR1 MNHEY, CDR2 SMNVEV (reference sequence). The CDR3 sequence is CASGLRGLGSYEQYF.

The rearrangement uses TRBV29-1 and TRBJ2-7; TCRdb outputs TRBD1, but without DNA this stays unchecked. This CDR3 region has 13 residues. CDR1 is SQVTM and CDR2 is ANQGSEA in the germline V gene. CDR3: CSGRGTGPYEQYF.

CDR3 in amino acids: CSVEGDYGYGYTF. The chain combines TRBV29-1 with TRBJ1-2. Germline CDR1 reads SQVTM; CDR2 reads ANQGSEA. The CDR3 is 13 residues long.

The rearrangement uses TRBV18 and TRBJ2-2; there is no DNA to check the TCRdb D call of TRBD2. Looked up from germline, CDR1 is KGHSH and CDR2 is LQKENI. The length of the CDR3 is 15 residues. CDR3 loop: CASSPERAWSGELFF. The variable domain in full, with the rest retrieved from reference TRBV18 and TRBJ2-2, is NAGVMQNPRHLVRRRGQEARLRCSPMKGHSHVYWYRQLPEEGLKFMVYLQKENIIDESGMPKERFSAEFPKEGPSILRIQQVVRGDSAAYFCASSPERAWSGELFFGEGSRLTVL.

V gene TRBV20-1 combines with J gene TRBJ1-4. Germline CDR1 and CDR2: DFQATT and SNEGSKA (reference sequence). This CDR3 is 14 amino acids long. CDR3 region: CSARDSDSRRGLFF.

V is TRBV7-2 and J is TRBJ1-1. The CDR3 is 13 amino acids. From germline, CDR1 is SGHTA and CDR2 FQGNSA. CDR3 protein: CASSLPLITEAFF.

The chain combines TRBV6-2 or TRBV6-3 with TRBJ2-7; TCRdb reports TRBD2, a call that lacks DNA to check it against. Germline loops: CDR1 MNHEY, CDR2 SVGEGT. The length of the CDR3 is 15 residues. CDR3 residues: CASIFKAGIGDEQYF.

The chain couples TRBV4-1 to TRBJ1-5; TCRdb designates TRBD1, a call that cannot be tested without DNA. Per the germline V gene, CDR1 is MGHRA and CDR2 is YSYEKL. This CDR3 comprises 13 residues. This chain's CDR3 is CASSRQSNQPQHF.

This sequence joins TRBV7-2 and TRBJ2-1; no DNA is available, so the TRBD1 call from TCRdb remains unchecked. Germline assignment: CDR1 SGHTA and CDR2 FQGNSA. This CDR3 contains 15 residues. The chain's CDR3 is CASSLMAGAYNEQFF. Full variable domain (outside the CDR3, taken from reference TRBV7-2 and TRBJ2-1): GAGVSQSPSNKVTEKGKDVELRCDPISGHTALYWYRQSLGQGLEFLIYFQGNSAPDKSGLPSDRFSAERTGGSVSTLTIQRTQQEDSAVYLCASSLMAGAYNEQFFGPGTRLTVL.

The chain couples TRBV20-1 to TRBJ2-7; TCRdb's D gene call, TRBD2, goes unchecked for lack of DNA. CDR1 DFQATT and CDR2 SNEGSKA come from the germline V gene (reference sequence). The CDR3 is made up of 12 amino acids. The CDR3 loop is CSATIAGADQYF.

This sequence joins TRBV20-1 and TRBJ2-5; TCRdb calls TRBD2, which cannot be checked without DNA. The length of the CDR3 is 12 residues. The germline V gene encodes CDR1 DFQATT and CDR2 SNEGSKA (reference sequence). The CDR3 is CSARWPKETQYF.

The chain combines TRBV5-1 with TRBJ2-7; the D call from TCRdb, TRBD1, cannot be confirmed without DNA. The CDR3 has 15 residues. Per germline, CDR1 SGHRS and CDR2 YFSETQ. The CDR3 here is CASSLGPPDTYEQYF.

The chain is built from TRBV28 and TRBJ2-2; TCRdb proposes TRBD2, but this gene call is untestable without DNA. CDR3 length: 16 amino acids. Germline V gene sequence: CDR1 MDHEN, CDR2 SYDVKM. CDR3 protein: CASAPLAGGNTGELFF.

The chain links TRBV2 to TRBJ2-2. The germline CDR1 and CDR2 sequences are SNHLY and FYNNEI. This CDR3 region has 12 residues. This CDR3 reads CASKSLAGELFF. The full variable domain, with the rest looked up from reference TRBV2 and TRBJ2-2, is EPEVTQTPSHQVTQMGQEVILRCVPISNHLYFYWYRQILGQKVEFLVSFYNNEISEKSEIFDDQFSVERPDGSNFTLKIRSTKLEDSAMYFCASKSLAGELFFGEGSRLTVL.

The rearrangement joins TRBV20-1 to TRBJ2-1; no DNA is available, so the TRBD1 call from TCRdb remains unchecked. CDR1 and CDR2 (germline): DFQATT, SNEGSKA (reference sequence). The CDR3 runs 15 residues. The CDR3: CSALSLAGADNEQFF.

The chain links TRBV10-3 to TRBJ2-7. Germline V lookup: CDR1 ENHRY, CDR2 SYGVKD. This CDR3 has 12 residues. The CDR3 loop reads CAISEGAIKQYF.

Here the CDR3 reads CASSPPFGRGTRGTQYF. V gene TRBV4-1 combines with J gene TRBJ2-3; TCRdb outputs TRBD2, but without DNA this stays unchecked. CDR1 is MGHRA, CDR2 YSYEKL, per germline. This CDR3 has 17 residues.

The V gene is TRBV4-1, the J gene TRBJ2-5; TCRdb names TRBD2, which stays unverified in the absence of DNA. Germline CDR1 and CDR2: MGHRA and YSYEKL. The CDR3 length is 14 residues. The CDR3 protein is CASSQPGLGETQYF.

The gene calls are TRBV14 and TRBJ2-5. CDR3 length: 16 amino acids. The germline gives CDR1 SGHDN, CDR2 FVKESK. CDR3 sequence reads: CASSQDVYPYQETQYF.

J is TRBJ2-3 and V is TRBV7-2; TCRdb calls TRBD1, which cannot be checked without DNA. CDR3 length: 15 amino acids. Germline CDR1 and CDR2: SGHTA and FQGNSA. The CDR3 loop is CASSSRTGNTDTQYF.

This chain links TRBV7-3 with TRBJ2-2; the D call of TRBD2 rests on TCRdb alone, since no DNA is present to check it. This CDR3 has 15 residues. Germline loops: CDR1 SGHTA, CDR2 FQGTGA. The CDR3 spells CASSSGLARVGELFF.

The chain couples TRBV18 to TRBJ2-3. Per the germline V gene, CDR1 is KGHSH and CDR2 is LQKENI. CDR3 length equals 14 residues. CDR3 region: CASSPGSVTDTQYF.

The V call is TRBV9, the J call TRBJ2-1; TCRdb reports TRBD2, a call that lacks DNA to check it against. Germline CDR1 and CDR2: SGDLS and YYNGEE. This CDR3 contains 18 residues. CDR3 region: CASSVAGLAGDVRNEQFF.

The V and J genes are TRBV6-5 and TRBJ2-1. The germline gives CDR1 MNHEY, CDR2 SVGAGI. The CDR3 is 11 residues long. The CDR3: CASSAGTGQFF.

CDR3 loop: CASSLGLANGEFF. This sequence joins TRBV12-3 or TRBV12-4 and TRBJ2-1; TCRdb gives TRBD2 as the D gene, but with no DNA this cannot be confirmed. The CDR3 consists of 13 residues.